The next 2 T cell receptor beta chains were all read from a single sample in a study of yellow fever vaccine responses in identical twins. TCRdb called the RT-PCR reads again in MiXCR, with one record for every CDR3 protein. The top ten clones hold 13% of a sample with roughly 500 distinct CDR3 sequences, 81% of them seen once. The sequences come from T cells from blood (PBMCs), unsorted or a sorted subset (not recorded which), collected before or after yellow fever vaccination (not recorded which). Receptors originate from a woman in her late teens or twenties who received the yellow fever vaccine.

This chain links TRBV19 with TRBJ1-2, with 8 nucleotides matching TRBD1. The CDR3 runs to 13 residues. Germline trimming cut 3 bases from V and 10 bases from J; bases unmatched to any gene: 7. Germline CDR1 LNHDA, CDR2 SQIVND (reference sequence). The CDR3 DNA follows: TGTGCCAGTAGTATCGACAGGGGCGATGACTACACCTTC. As protein: CASSIDRGDDYTF. The full variable domain, rest sourced from reference TRBV19 and TRBJ1-2, is DGGITQSPKYLFRKEGQNVTLSCEQNLNHDAMYWYRQDPGQGLRLIYYSQIVNDFQKGDIAEGYSVSREKKESFPLTVTSAQKNPTAFYLCASSIDRGDDYTFGSGTRLTVV.

The chain carries TRBV2 and TRBJ2-7; D unclear. The CDR3 runs to 12 residues. CDR1 and CDR2 from the germline V gene are SNHLY and FYNNEI. With 7 bases removed from V and 3 bases from J, the gap between germline ends came to 10 bases. The CDR3 DNA is TGTGCCAGCACCCAAGAAGACTACGAGCAGTACTTC. As protein: CASTQEDYEQYF.